This paragraph reports one TCR beta chain. The data were taken from a study of T cell changes during pregnancy in multiple sclerosis. The assay was immunoSEQ multiplex PCR, and TCRdb's table has in-frame clones only and misses some. The table records around 95,000 clones, 92% of them present only once. The sequence was collected from a female donor in good health, enrolled as a control in a pregnancy study. The sample here was peripheral blood, taken after pregnancy.

The DNA of the CDR3 is TGTGCCAGCAGTTACCAGGGGAGGGAGGGCTACACCTTC. This codes for CASSYQGREGYTF. The J gene is TRBJ1-2, the V gene TRBV6-6; tentatively, D is TRBD1 (6 bases). Germline loops: CDR1 MNHNY, CDR2 SVGAGI (reference sequence). V gave up 2 bases and J gave up 8 bases, with 12 bases separating them. The CDR3 runs 13 residues.